The 14 T cell receptor beta chains below were found in one sample sequenced in a study of blood T cell repertoires in COVID-19. Profiled with immunoSEQ multiplex PCR; TCRdb holds only in-frame clones, not every one. The repertoire holds about 120,000 clones, with around 77% as singletons. Material: peripheral blood. The source of these receptors is a man aged 55 to 70 with active or convalescent COVID-19.

The chain links TRBV18 to TRBJ1-5, with unresolved D. V shed 1 base and J shed 0 bases, with 4 bases lying between them. The germline V gene has CDR1 KGHSH and CDR2 LQKENI. The CDR3 totals 14 residues. The CDR3 DNA sequence: TGTGCCAGCTCACCACAGAGTAGCAATCAGCCCCAGCATTTT. Translation gives CASSPQSSNQPQHF.

The chain links TRBV6-2 or TRBV6-3 to TRBJ2-5; D is unclear. CDR3 size: 12 residues. The germline CDR1 and CDR2 sequences are MNHEY and SVGEGT. With 0 bases removed from V and 3 bases from J, the gap between germline ends came to 2 bases. CDR3: CASSYSEETQYF. As DNA, the CDR3 is TGTGCCAGCAGTTACTCCGAAGAGACCCAGTACTTC.

V and J are TRBV24-1 and TRBJ2-5; D may be TRBD1 (5 bases). The CDR3 sequence is 14 residues long. V was shortened by 3 bases and J by 3 bases, with 10 bases between the two germline ends. The germline gives CDR1 KGHDR, CDR2 SFDVKD. CDR3 loop: CATSDAQGEETQYF. CDR3 in DNA: TGTGCCACCAGTGATGCTCAAGGGGAAGAGACCCAGTACTTC.

The rearrangement uses TRBV19 and TRBJ1-4; maybe TRBD1 (5 bases). In germline, CDR1 is LNHDA, CDR2 SQIVND (reference sequence). Trimming stripped 4 bases from V and 0 bases from J, with 12 bases between. The CDR3 has 16 amino acids. CDR3 region: CASSRDFYATNEKLFF. CDR3 DNA sequence: TGTGCCAGTAGTAGGGACTTCTATGCAACTAATGAAAAACTGTTTTTT.

This clone was counted a few times. The rearrangement uses TRBV19 and TRBJ1-2; 7 bases agree with TRBD1. Germline loops: CDR1 LNHDA, CDR2 SQIVND (reference sequence). The CDR3 loop spans 12 amino acids. V shed 6 bases, J shed 8 bases, and the junction held 6 bases outside the gene matches. As DNA, the CDR3 is TGTGCCAGTAGGGAGGGGGCTGGCGGCTACACCTTC. Its protein is CASREGAGGYTF.

The rearrangement links TRBV3-1 (or the pseudogene TRBV3-2) to TRBJ2-7; D possibly corresponds to TRBD1 (5 bases). The V end lost 3 bases, the J end lost 3 bases, and 18 bases lay between the germline ends. CDR3 length: 16 amino acids. Germline lookup yields CDR1 LGHDT and CDR2 YNNKEL (reference sequence). The CDR3 loop is CASSQRQSWSGYEQYF. Here the CDR3 DNA reads TGTGCCAGCAGCCAGAGACAGAGCTGGTCCGGCTACGAGCAGTACTTC.

The chain joins TRBV19 to TRBJ2-7; TRBD2 matches 12 bases. CDR3 size: 19 residues. The J segment lost 5 bases and the V segment lost 0 bases, leaving 14 bases of the junction unmatched. Per germline, CDR1 LNHDA and CDR2 SQIVND (reference sequence). CDR3 bases: TGTGCCAGTAGTATAGATAGCCCCTTCGGACTAGCGGGGAGGAACGAGCAGTACTTC. It is translated as CASSIDSPFGLAGRNEQYF. The full variable domain, completed using reference TRBV19 and TRBJ2-7, is DGGITQSPKYLFRKEGQNVTLSCEQNLNHDAMYWYRQDPGQGLRLIYYSQIVNDFQKGDIAEGYSVSREKKESFPLTVTSAQKNPTAFYLCASSIDSPFGLAGRNEQYFGPGTRLTVT.

The V call is TRBV2, the J call TRBJ2-7; 7 nucleotides match TRBD2. Trimming cost V 8 bases and J 4 bases; bases outside gene matches: 11. The germline V gene encodes CDR1 SNHLY and CDR2 FYNNEI. The CDR3 loop spans 14 amino acids. CDR3 nucleotide sequence: TGTGCCAGCGGGGCGGGAGCGGGAAAGTACGAGCAGTACTTC. This encodes CASGAGAGKYEQYF.

The rearrangement joins TRBV7-2 to TRBJ2-7; the D gene is possibly TRBD2 (6 bases). V was cut by 11 bases and J by 0 bases, with 17 bases left in between. The CDR3 length is 14 residues. Germline values: CDR1 SGHTA, CDR2 FQGNSA. CDR3 region: CAGSIAANSYEQYF. In nucleotides, the CDR3 is TGTGCCGGATCAATAGCGGCAAACTCCTACGAGCAGTACTTC.

The chain carries TRBV29-1 and TRBJ2-7, with 7 bases aligning to TRBD1. There are 12 residues in the CDR3. The ends lost 6 bases at V and 3 bases at J; junction bases unmatched: 5. Per germline, CDR1 SQVTM and CDR2 ANQGSEA. The CDR3 protein is CSVARDSYEQYF. CDR3 sequence (DNA): TGCAGCGTGGCACGGGACAGCTACGAGCAGTACTTC.

This chain uses TRBV29-1 with TRBJ1-1; no firm D call. There are 13 residues in the CDR3. With 4 bases removed from V and 8 bases from J, the gap between germline ends came to 17 bases. Germline lookup yields CDR1 SQVTM and CDR2 ANQGSEA. CDR3 in DNA: TGCAGCGTTGCCGCCGACATTTGGGCCGAAGCTTTCTTT. Its translation: CSVAADIWAEAFF. The whole variable domain, remainder taken from reference TRBV29-1 and TRBJ1-1, is SAVISQKPSRDICQRGTSLTIQCQVDSQVTMMFWYRQQPGQSLTLIATANQGSEATYESGFVIDKFPISRPNLTFSTLTVSNMSPEDSSIYLCSVAADIWAEAFFGQGTRLTVV.

This clone showed up just a few times. This chain joins TRBV2 and TRBJ1-1; D is ambiguous. V dropped 2 bases and J dropped 11 bases, with 18 bases sitting between them. The germline CDR1 and CDR2 sequences are SNHLY and FYNNEI. The length of the CDR3 is 14 residues. The DNA for the CDR3 is TGTGCCAGCAGTGAAAGCGGTCAGTCGTTTGGGGCTTTCTTT. This sequence encodes CASSESGQSFGAFF.

V and J are TRBV19 and TRBJ2-1; 7 nucleotides align to TRBD2. The ends lost 1 base at V and 6 bases at J; junction bases unmatched: 9. This CDR3 has 16 amino acids. Germline lookup yields CDR1 LNHDA and CDR2 SQIVND (reference sequence). The CDR3 region is CASSIVAGVSPNEQFF. In DNA, the CDR3 is TGTGCCAGTAGTATAGTCGCGGGAGTGTCGCCCAATGAGCAGTTCTTC.

The chain uses TRBV14 and TRBJ1-2; no clear D gene. V was clipped by 4 bases and J by 6 bases, with 18 bases between them. CDR1 and CDR2 (germline): SGHDN, FVKESK. This CDR3 spans 15 amino acids. In nucleotides, the CDR3 is TGTGCCAGCAGCCCTTTCGGGCGGGATTTCAATGGCTACACCTTC. It yields the protein CASSPFGRDFNGYTF.